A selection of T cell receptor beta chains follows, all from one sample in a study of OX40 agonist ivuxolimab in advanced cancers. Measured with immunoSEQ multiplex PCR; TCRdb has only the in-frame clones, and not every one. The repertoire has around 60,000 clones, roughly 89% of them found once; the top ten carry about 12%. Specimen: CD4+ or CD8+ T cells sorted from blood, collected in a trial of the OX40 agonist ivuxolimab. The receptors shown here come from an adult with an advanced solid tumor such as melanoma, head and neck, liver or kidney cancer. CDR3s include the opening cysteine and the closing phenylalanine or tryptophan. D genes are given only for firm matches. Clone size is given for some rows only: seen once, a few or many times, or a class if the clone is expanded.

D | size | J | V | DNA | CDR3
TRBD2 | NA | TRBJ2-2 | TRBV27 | TGTGCCAGCAGTTTGGGGAGGGCCGGGGAGCTGTTTTTT | CASSLGRAGELFF
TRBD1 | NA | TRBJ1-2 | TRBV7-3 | TGTGCCAGCAGCCAACGACAGGGGGTGACGCCCTTTGGCTACACCTTC | CASSQRQGVTPFGYTF
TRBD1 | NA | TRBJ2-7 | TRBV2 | TGTGCCAGCAGTGAAGCCCCGGGACAGGGTACGATTTACGAGCAGTACTTC | CASSEAPGQGTIYEQYF
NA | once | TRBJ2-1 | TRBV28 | TGTGCCAGCAGTTTAGGGTTGGGGAGCTCCTACAATGAGCAGTTCTTC | CASSLGLGSSYNEQFF
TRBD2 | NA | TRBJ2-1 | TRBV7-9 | TGTGCCAGCAGCTTAACGACTAGCGGGGGCAGTGAGCAGTTCTTC | CASSLTTSGGSEQFF
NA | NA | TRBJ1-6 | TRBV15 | TGTGCCACCAGCAGAGATTTAGGGAGCAATTCACCCCTCCACTTT | CATSRDLGSNSPLHF
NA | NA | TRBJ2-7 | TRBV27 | TGTGCCAGCCGCATCTCGGGGATCCCCCTCTACGAGCAGTACTTC | CASRISGIPLYEQYF
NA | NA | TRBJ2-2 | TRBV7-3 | TGTGCCAGCAGCTTTTCAACAGGGCCCTACGCGAACACCGGGGAGCTGTTTTTT | CASSFSTGPYANTGELFF
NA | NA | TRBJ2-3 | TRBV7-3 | TGTGCCAGCAGCTTAGTGGGGAGCACAGATACGCAGTATTTT | CASSLVGSTDTQYF
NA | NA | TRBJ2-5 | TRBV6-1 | TGTGCCAGCAGTGAACGGTGGGGTCCCAAACCGCTTAGGGGGACCCAGTACTTC | CASSERWGPKPLRGTQYF
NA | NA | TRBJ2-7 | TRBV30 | TGTGCCTGGAGTGTAGGCCAGAACTACGAGCAGTACTTC | CAWSVGQNYEQYF
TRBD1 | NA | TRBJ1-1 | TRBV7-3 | TGTGCCAGCAGCAAAACGGGACAGGGGGCGGGTGAAGCTTTCTTT | CASSKTGQGAGEAFF
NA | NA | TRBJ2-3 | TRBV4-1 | TGCGCCAGCAGCCAAGTGGGGCCTGATACGCAGTATTTT | CASSQVGPDTQYF
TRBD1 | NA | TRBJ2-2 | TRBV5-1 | TGCGCCAGCAGCTGGACAGGGGCGCAATGGGGGGAGCTGTTTTTT | CASSWTGAQWGELFF
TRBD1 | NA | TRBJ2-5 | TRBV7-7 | TGTGCCAGCAGCCGGACAGGGGGGGAGACCCAGTACTTC | CASSRTGGETQYF
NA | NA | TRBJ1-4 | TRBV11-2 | TGTGCCAGCAGCTTAGGGGTCGGGACCACTAATGAAAAACTGTTTTTT | CASSLGVGTTNEKLFF
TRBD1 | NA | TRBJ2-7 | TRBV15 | TGTGCCACCGGGTTCGGGACAGGGGCCTACGAGCAGTACTTC | CATGFGTGAYEQYF
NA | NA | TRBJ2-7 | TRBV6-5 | TGTGCCAGCAGTTACTCTACAGGGTACCCCTACGAGCAGTACTTC | CASSYSTGYPYEQYF
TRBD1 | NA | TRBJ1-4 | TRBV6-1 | TGTGCCAGCAGTGCTGACAGGGAGACTAATGAAAAACTGTTTTTT | CASSADRETNEKLFF
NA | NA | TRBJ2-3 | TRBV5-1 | TGCGCCAGCAGCCCCAGGGAACACCCTAGCACAGATACGCAGTATTTT | CASSPREHPSTDTQYF
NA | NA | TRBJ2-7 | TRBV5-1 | TGCGCCAGCAGCTTGGGCCTCAGGCCCGCCGAGCAGTACTTC | CASSLGLRPAEQYF
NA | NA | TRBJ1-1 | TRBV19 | TGTGCCAGTAGAACAATCTGGGGGGTTCCCCCTGAAGCTTTCTTT | CASRTIWGVPPEAFF
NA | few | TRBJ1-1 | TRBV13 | TGTGCCAGCAGCCCGGGTGGGGGGGCTTTGAACACTGAAGCTTTCTTT | CASSPGGGALNTEAFF
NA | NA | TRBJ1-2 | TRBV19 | TGTGCCAGTAGTATAGATCTGGCGGGACTGGCCTATGGCTACACCTTC | CASSIDLAGLAYGYTF